This is a list of T cell receptor beta chains from one sample in a study of blood T cell repertoires in COVID-19. The data were produced by immunoSEQ multiplex PCR, yet TCRdb's version contains in-frame clones alone and is incomplete. Counted here are 150,000 to 200,000 clones, around nine tenths occurring once; the ten biggest clones make up around 17%. What was sequenced was peripheral blood. These receptors all stem from a man in his sixties with active or convalescent COVID-19. CDR3s include the opening cysteine and the closing phenylalanine or tryptophan. The order of the fields is CDR3 DNA, CDR3 protein, clone size, V gene, J gene, D gene. A D gene is named only where the DNA matches it firmly. Expanded clones are given a class, and other clones once, few, many or no size at all.

cdr3_nt: TGTGCCAGCGAGGGACACATTCTGAACACTGAAGCTTTCTTT
cdr3_aa: CASEGHILNTEAFF
clone_size: NA
v_call: TRBV2
j_call: TRBJ1-1
d_call: NA

cdr3_nt: TGCAGCGTGAGGGAGACTAGCGTAAAGGAGACCCAGTACTTC
cdr3_aa: CSVRETSVKETQYF
clone_size: once
v_call: TRBV29-1
j_call: TRBJ2-5
d_call: TRBD2

cdr3_nt: TGTGCCAGCAGCGCCCGACAGGGGAACACTGAAGCTTTCTTT
cdr3_aa: CASSARQGNTEAFF
clone_size: NA
v_call: TRBV11-2
j_call: TRBJ1-1
d_call: TRBD1

cdr3_nt: TGTGCCAGCAGCTTAGCCACAGGTCTACTCTACGAGCAGTACTTC
cdr3_aa: CASSLATGLLYEQYF
clone_size: NA
v_call: TRBV7-9
j_call: TRBJ2-7
d_call: NA

cdr3_nt: TGTGCCAGCAGCTTGGCAGGGGTGGATAATTCACCCCTCCACTTT
cdr3_aa: CASSLAGVDNSPLHF
clone_size: NA
v_call: TRBV5-4
j_call: TRBJ1-6
d_call: NA

cdr3_nt: TGTGCCAGTAGTAACCCGGACAGGGTTAGCAATCAGCCCCAGCATTTT
cdr3_aa: CASSNPDRVSNQPQHF
clone_size: few
v_call: TRBV19
j_call: TRBJ1-5
d_call: TRBD1

cdr3_nt: TGTGCCAGCAGCCAAGGGTCAGCGAATGAAAAACTGTTTTTT
cdr3_aa: CASSQGSANEKLFF
clone_size: NA
v_call: TRBV3-1/TRBV3-2
j_call: TRBJ1-4
d_call: NA

cdr3_nt: TGTGCCAGCAGCTTACAGGAGACCCAGTACTTC
cdr3_aa: CASSLQETQYF
clone_size: NA
v_call: TRBV5-6
j_call: TRBJ2-5
d_call: NA

cdr3_nt: TGTGCCAGTAGTATTTCCCGGACAGCGCGTGAGCAGTTCTTC
cdr3_aa: CASSISRTAREQFF
clone_size: NA
v_call: TRBV19
j_call: TRBJ2-1
d_call: NA

cdr3_nt: TGTGCCACTCGACAGGGGAACACTGAAGCTTTCTTT
cdr3_aa: CATRQGNTEAFF
clone_size: NA
v_call: TRBV6-5
j_call: TRBJ1-1
d_call: TRBD1

cdr3_nt: TGTGCCAGCAGTGAAGTCAGTTATTCACCCCTCCACTTT
cdr3_aa: CASSEVSYSPLHF
clone_size: NA
v_call: TRBV2
j_call: TRBJ1-6
d_call: NA

cdr3_nt: TGTGCCATCAGTGCCCAGGGTTTTGAGCAGTTCTTC
cdr3_aa: CAISAQGFEQFF
clone_size: NA
v_call: TRBV10-3
j_call: TRBJ2-1
d_call: NA

cdr3_nt: TGTGCCAGCAGCCCCGAGGCCAGAAATAATTCACCCCTCCACTTT
cdr3_aa: CASSPEARNNSPLHF
clone_size: NA
v_call: TRBV5-6
j_call: TRBJ1-6
d_call: NA

cdr3_nt: TGTGCCATCAGTCCGCAGACAGGGCAAAATGAAAAACTGTTTTTT
cdr3_aa: CAISPQTGQNEKLFF
clone_size: NA
v_call: TRBV10-3
j_call: TRBJ1-4
d_call: TRBD1

cdr3_nt: TGTGCCAGCAGCCCTCGGGGGGGTGCTGAAGCTTTCTTT
cdr3_aa: CASSPRGGAEAFF
clone_size: NA
v_call: TRBV7-9
j_call: TRBJ1-1
d_call: NA

cdr3_nt: TGTGCCAGCAGTGAGACCACAGGGGCTCGAAACACTGAAGCTTTCTTT
cdr3_aa: CASSETTGARNTEAFF
clone_size: once
v_call: TRBV6-1
j_call: TRBJ1-1
d_call: TRBD1

cdr3_nt: TGTGCCAGCAGCCGGCAGGGGGCTGATGGCTACACCTTC
cdr3_aa: CASSRQGADGYTF
clone_size: NA
v_call: TRBV3-1/TRBV3-2
j_call: TRBJ1-2
d_call: TRBD1

cdr3_nt: TGTGCCAGCAGCGTAGGTCGCCGGGGCTCCTACGAGCAGTACTTC
cdr3_aa: CASSVGRRGSYEQYF
clone_size: NA
v_call: TRBV9
j_call: TRBJ2-7
d_call: NA

cdr3_nt: TGTGCCAGCAGCGCAGTTAACCCCAATTCACCCCTCCACTTT
cdr3_aa: CASSAVNPNSPLHF
clone_size: NA
v_call: TRBV9
j_call: TRBJ1-6
d_call: NA

cdr3_nt: TGCAGTGCTAGTTTCCCCCATAGCGGTATATACCAAGAGACCCAGTACTTC
cdr3_aa: CSASFPHSGIYQETQYF
clone_size: NA
v_call: TRBV20-1
j_call: TRBJ2-5
d_call: NA

cdr3_nt: TGTGCCAGCAGCCAGACAGTTGGCTACACCTTC
cdr3_aa: CASSQTVGYTF
clone_size: NA
v_call: TRBV7-9
j_call: TRBJ1-2
d_call: NA

cdr3_nt: TGTGCCAGCAGTGACTCAGGGACTAGCAGGGACAATGAGCAGTTCTTC
cdr3_aa: CASSDSGTSRDNEQFF
clone_size: once
v_call: TRBV6-4
j_call: TRBJ2-1
d_call: TRBD2

cdr3_nt: TGTGCCAGCAGCTCCGCCGGGAGCACCTACGAGCAGTACTTC
cdr3_aa: CASSSAGSTYEQYF
clone_size: NA
v_call: TRBV7-8
j_call: TRBJ2-7
d_call: NA

cdr3_nt: TGTGCCAGCAGTTCCGGACAGGTCCCCACCTCCTATGGCTACACCTTC
cdr3_aa: CASSSGQVPTSYGYTF
clone_size: NA
v_call: TRBV28
j_call: TRBJ1-2
d_call: TRBD1

cdr3_nt: TGTGCCATCAACCCGGGAGCGGGGGAGACCCAGTACTTC
cdr3_aa: CAINPGAGETQYF
clone_size: NA
v_call: TRBV10-3
j_call: TRBJ2-5
d_call: TRBD2

cdr3_nt: TGTGCCAGCAGCCGATCGACAGGGGTTGACTATGGCTACACCTTC
cdr3_aa: CASSRSTGVDYGYTF
clone_size: NA
v_call: TRBV27
j_call: TRBJ1-2
d_call: TRBD1

cdr3_nt: TGTGCCAGCTCACCACCGGCAGGCTATAATTCACCCCTCCACTTT
cdr3_aa: CASSPPAGYNSPLHF
clone_size: NA
v_call: TRBV18
j_call: TRBJ1-6
d_call: NA

cdr3_nt: TGTGCCACCAGTGATTTTAAGGTCAGGGTCGGCTACACCTTC
cdr3_aa: CATSDFKVRVGYTF
clone_size: NA
v_call: TRBV24-1
j_call: TRBJ1-2
d_call: NA

cdr3_nt: TGTGCCAGCAGCTTACAGGCTCTAGCCCCACACAATGAGCAGTTCTTC
cdr3_aa: CASSLQALAPHNEQFF
clone_size: NA
v_call: TRBV7-8
j_call: TRBJ2-1
d_call: NA

cdr3_nt: TGTGCCAGCTCACCAGTTGTAGGAGGGGGCGGTTCACCCCTCCACTTT
cdr3_aa: CASSPVVGGGGSPLHF
clone_size: few
v_call: TRBV18
j_call: TRBJ1-6
d_call: TRBD1

cdr3_nt: TGTGCCAGCAGCCGAGCCGGGAAGGGTGAGCAGTTCTTC
cdr3_aa: CASSRAGKGEQFF
clone_size: NA
v_call: TRBV7-8
j_call: TRBJ2-1
d_call: NA

cdr3_nt: TGTGCCAGCAGCATGATCAGGAGCACAGATACGCAGTATTTT
cdr3_aa: CASSMIRSTDTQYF
clone_size: once
v_call: TRBV7-9
j_call: TRBJ2-3
d_call: NA

cdr3_nt: TGTGCCACCACACAAAAAAACGCCTACGAGCAGTACTTC
cdr3_aa: CATTQKNAYEQYF
clone_size: NA
v_call: TRBV10-3
j_call: TRBJ2-7
d_call: NA

cdr3_nt: TGCGCCAGCAGCTTGGTTCCTAGCGGGAACCAAGAGACCCAGTACTTC
cdr3_aa: CASSLVPSGNQETQYF
clone_size: NA
v_call: TRBV5-1
j_call: TRBJ2-5
d_call: TRBD2

cdr3_nt: TGTGCCAGCAGCTACGGACTAGCGGACCGCACAGATACGCAGTATTTT
cdr3_aa: CASSYGLADRTDTQYF
clone_size: NA
v_call: TRBV5-4
j_call: TRBJ2-3
d_call: TRBD2

cdr3_nt: TGTGCCAGTAGTATCAGGGGGGCCCCTACGAATGAGCAGTTCTTC
cdr3_aa: CASSIRGAPTNEQFF
clone_size: NA
v_call: TRBV19
j_call: TRBJ2-1
d_call: NA

cdr3_nt: TGTGCCAGCAGCAAGAACAGTGGAAACACCGGGGAGCTGTTTTTT
cdr3_aa: CASSKNSGNTGELFF
clone_size: NA
v_call: TRBV25-1
j_call: TRBJ2-2
d_call: NA

cdr3_nt: TGTGCCAGCAGTGAGGACGGGGTTGGAAACACCATATATTTT
cdr3_aa: CASSEDGVGNTIYF
clone_size: NA
v_call: TRBV2
j_call: TRBJ1-3
d_call: NA

cdr3_nt: TGCGCCAGCAGCCAAGGGGGGACTAGCCAAGAGACCCAGTACTTC
cdr3_aa: CASSQGGTSQETQYF
clone_size: NA
v_call: TRBV4-1
j_call: TRBJ2-5
d_call: TRBD2

cdr3_nt: TGTGCCTGGAGTCGGTTTGGGGGAGGCGGCAATGAGCAGTTCTTC
cdr3_aa: CAWSRFGGGGNEQFF
clone_size: NA
v_call: TRBV30
j_call: TRBJ2-1
d_call: NA

cdr3_nt: TGTGCCAGCCCATCGGAGAGAAGAGGAAACACCATATATTTT
cdr3_aa: CASPSERRGNTIYF
clone_size: few
v_call: TRBV7-9
j_call: TRBJ1-3
d_call: NA

cdr3_nt: TGTGCCAGCAGTTTCCCCGGGAGGGTGTGGGAGCAGTACTTC
cdr3_aa: CASSFPGRVWEQYF
clone_size: NA
v_call: TRBV28
j_call: TRBJ2-7
d_call: TRBD2

cdr3_nt: TGTGCTAGTGGTCTGCACGGGACAACTGGGGCCAACGTCCTGACTTTC
cdr3_aa: CASGLHGTTGANVLTF
clone_size: NA
v_call: TRBV12-5
j_call: TRBJ2-6
d_call: NA

cdr3_nt: TGTGCCACCATTCCGGACAGGCCTGGGGGCTACACCTTC
cdr3_aa: CATIPDRPGGYTF
clone_size: few
v_call: TRBV10-3
j_call: TRBJ1-2
d_call: TRBD1

cdr3_nt: TGTGCCAGCAGGCATGGACTAGCGGTTGGGGAGACCCAGTACTTC
cdr3_aa: CASRHGLAVGETQYF
clone_size: NA
v_call: TRBV5-5
j_call: TRBJ2-5
d_call: TRBD2

cdr3_nt: TGTGCCAGCAGTTACGCCGACAGGGGAACTGAAGCTTTCTTT
cdr3_aa: CASSYADRGTEAFF
clone_size: NA
v_call: TRBV6-5
j_call: TRBJ1-1
d_call: TRBD1

cdr3_nt: TGTGCCAGCAGTGAAGGAGGGATCGGCACTGAAGCTTTCTTT
cdr3_aa: CASSEGGIGTEAFF
clone_size: NA
v_call: TRBV2
j_call: TRBJ1-1
d_call: NA

cdr3_nt: TGCGCCAGCAGCCAACCAGGGGATCTCGCTGGCTACACCTTC
cdr3_aa: CASSQPGDLAGYTF
clone_size: NA
v_call: TRBV4-1
j_call: TRBJ1-2
d_call: NA

cdr3_nt: TGTGCCAGCAGTTACTCGGCTAGATGGACCGGGGAGCTGTTTTTT
cdr3_aa: CASSYSARWTGELFF
clone_size: NA
v_call: TRBV6-5
j_call: TRBJ2-2
d_call: NA